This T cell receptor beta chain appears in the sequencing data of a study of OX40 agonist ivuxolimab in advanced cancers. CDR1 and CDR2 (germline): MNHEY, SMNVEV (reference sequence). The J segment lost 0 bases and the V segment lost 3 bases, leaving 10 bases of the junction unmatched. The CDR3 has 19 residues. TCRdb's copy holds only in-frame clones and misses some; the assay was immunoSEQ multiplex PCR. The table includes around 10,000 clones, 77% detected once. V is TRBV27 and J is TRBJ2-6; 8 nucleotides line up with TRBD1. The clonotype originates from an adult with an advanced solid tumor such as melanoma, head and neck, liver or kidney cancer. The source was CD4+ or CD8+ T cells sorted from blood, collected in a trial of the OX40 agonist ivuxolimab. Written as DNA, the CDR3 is TGTGCCAGCAGTTTGTCACGGACAGGGCGCTCCTCTGGGGCCAACGTCCTGACTTTC. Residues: CASSLSRTGRSSGANVLTF.